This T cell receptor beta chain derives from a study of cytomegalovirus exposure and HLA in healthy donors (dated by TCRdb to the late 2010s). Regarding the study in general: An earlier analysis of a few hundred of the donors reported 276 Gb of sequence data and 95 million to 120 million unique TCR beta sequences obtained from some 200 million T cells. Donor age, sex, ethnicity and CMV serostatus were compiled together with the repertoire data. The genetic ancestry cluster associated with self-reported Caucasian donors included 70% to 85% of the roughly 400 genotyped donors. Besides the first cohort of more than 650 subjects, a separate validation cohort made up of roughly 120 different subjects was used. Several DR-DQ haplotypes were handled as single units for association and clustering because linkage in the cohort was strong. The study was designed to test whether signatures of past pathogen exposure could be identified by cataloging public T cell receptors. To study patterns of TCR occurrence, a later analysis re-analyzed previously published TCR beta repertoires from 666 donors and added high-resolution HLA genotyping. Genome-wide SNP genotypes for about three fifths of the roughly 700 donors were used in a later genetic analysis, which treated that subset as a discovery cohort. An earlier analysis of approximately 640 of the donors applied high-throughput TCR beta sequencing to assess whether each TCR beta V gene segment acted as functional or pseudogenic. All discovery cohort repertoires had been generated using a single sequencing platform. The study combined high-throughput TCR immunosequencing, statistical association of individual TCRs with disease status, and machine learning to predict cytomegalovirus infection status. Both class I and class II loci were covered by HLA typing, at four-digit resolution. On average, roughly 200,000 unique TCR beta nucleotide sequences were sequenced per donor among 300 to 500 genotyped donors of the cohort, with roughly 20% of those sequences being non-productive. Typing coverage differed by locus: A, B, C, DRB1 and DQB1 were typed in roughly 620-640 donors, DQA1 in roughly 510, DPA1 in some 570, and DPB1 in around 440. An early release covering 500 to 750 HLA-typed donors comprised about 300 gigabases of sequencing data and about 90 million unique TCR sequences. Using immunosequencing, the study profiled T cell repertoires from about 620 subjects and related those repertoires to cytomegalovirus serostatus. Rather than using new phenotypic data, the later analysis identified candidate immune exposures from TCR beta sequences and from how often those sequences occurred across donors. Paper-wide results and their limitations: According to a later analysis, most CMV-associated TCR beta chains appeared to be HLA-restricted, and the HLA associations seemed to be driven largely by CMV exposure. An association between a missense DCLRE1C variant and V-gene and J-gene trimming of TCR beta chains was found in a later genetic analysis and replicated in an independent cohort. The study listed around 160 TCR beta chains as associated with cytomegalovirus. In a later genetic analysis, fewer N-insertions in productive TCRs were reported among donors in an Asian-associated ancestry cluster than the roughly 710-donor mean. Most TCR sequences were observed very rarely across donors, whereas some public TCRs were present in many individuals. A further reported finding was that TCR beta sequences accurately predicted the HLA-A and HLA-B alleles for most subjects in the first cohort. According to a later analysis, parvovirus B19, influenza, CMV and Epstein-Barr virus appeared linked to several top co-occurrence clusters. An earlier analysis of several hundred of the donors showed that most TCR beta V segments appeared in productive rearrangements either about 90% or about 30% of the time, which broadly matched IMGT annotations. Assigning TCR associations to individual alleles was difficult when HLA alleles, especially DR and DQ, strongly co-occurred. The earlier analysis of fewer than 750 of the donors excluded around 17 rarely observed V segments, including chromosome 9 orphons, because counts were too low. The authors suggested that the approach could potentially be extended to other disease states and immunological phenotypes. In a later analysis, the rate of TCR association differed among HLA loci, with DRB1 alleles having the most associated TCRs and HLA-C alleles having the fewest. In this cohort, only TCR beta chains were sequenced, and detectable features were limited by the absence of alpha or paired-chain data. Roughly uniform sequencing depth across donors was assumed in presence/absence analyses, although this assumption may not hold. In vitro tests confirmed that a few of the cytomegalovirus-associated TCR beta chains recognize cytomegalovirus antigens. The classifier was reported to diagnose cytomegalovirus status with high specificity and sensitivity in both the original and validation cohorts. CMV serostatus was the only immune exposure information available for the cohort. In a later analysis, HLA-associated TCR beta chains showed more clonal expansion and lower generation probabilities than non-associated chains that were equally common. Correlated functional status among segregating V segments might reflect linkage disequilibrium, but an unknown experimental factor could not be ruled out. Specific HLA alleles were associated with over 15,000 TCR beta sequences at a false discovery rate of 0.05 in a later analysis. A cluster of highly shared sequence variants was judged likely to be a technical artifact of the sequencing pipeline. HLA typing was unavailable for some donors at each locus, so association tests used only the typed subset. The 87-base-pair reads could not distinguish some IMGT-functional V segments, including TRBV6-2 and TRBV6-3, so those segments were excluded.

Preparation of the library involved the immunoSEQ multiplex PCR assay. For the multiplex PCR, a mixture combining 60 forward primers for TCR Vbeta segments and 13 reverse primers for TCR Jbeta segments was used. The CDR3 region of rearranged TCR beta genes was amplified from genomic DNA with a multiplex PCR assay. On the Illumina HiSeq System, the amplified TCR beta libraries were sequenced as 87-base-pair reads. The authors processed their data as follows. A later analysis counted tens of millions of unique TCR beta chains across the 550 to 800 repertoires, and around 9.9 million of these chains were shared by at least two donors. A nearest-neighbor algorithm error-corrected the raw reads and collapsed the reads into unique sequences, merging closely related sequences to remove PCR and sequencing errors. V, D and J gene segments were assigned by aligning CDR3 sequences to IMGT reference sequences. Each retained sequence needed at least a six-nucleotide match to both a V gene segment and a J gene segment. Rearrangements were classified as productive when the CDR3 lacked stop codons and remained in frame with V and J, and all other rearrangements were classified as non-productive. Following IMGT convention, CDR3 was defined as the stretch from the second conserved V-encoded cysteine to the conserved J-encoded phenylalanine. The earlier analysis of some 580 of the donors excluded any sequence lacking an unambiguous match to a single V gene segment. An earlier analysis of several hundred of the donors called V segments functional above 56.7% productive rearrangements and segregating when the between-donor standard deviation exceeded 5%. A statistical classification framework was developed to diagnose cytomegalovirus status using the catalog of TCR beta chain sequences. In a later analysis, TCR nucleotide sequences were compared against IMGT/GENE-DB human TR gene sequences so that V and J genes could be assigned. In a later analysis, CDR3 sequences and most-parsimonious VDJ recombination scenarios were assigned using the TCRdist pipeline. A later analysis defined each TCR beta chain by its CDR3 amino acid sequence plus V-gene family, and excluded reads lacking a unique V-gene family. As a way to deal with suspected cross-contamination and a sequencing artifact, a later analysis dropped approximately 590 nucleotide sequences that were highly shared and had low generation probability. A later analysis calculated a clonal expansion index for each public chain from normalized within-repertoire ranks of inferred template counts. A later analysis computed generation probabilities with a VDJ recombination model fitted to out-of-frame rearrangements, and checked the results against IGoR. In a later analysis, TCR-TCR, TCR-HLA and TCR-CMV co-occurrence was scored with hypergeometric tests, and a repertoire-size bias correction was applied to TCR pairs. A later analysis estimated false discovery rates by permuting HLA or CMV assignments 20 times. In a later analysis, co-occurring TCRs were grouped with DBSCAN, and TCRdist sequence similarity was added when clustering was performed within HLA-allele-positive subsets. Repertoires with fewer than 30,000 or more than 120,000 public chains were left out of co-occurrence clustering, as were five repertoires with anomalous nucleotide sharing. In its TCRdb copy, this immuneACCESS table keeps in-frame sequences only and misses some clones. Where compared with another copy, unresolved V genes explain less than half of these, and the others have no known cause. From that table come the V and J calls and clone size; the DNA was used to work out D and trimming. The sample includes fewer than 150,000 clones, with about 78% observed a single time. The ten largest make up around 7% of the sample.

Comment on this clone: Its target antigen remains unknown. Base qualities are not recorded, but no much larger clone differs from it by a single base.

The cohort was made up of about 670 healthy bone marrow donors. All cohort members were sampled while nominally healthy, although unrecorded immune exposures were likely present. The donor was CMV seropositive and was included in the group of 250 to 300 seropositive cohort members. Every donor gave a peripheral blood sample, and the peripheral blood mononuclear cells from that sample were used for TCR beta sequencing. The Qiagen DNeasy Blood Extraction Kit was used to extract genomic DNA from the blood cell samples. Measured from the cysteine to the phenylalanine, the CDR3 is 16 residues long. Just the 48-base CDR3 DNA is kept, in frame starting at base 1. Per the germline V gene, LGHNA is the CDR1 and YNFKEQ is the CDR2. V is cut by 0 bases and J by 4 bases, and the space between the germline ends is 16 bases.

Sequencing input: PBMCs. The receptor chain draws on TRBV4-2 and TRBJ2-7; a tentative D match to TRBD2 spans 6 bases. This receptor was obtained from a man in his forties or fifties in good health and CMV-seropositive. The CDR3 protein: CASSQDASRGLYEQYF. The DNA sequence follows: TGTGCCAGCAGCCAAGACGCTAGTCGGGGGTTGTACGAGCAGTACTTC.